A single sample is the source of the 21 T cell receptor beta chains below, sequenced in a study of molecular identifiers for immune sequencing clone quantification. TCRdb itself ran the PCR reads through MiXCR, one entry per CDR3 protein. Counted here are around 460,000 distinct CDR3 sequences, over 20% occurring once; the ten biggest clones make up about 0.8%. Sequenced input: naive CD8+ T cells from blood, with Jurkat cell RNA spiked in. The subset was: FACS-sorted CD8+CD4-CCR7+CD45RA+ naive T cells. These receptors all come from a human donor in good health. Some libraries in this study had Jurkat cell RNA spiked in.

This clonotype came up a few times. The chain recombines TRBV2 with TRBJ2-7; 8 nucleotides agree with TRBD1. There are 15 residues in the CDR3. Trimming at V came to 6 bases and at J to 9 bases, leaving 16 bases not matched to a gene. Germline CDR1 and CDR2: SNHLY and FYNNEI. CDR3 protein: CASRDTGTGTFGQYF. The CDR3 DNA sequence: TGTGCCAGCAGAGATACCGGGACAGGTACCTTCGGGCAGTACTTC. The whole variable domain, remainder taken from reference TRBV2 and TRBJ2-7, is EPEVTQTPSHQVTQMGQEVILRCVPISNHLYFYWYRQILGQKVEFLVSFYNNEISEKSEIFDDQFSVERPDGSNFTLKIRSTKLEDSAMYFCASRDTGTGTFGQYFGPGTRLTVT.

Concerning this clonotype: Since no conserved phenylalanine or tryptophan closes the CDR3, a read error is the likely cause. CDR3 amino acids: CSARPTSLPTYTQYL. The CDR3 DNA reads as TGCAGTGCTAGACCAACTAGTCTCCCTACCTATACGCAGTATCTT. V is TRBV20-1 and J is TRBJ2-3; a weak D match, TRBD2 (5 bases). The CDR3 is made up of 15 amino acids. V shed 2 bases and J shed 7 bases, with 19 bases lying between them. The germline gives CDR1 DFQATT, CDR2 SNEGSKA (reference sequence).

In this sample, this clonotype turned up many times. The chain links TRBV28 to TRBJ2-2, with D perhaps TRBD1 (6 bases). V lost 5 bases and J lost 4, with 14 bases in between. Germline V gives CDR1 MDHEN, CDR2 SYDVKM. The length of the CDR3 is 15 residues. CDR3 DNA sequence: TGTGCCAGCAGTCCACACGAGGGGGTCACCGGGGAGCTGTTTTTT. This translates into CASSPHEGVTGELFF.

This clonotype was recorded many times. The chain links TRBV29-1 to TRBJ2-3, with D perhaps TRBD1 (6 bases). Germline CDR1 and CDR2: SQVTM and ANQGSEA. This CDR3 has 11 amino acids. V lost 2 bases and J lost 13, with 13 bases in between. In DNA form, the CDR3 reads TGCAGCGTTGAACGGAAGACAGGAGAGTATTTT. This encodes CSVERKTGEYF.

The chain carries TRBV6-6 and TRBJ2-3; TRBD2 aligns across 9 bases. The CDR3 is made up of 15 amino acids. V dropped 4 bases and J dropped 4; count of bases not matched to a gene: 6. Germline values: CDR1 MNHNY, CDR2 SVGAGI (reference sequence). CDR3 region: CASSSIAGDADTQYF. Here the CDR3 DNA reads TGTGCCAGCAGTTCTATAGCGGGAGACGCAGATACGCAGTATTTT.

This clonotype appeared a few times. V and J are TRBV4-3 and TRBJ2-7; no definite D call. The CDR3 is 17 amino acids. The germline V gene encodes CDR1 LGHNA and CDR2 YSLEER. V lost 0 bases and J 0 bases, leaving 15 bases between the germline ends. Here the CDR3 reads CASSQDFSPRSSYEQYF. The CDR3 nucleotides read TGCGCCAGCAGCCAAGATTTCTCACCACGGAGCTCCTACGAGCAGTACTTC.

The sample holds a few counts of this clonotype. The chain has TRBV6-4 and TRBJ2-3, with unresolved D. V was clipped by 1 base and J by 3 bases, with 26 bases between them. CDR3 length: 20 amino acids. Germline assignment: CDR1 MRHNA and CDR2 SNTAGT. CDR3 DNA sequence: TGTGCCAGCAGTGACTGTCAAAGGATTACACACCACTTAGGGACAGATACGCAGTATTTT. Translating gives CASSDCQRITHHLGTDTQYF.

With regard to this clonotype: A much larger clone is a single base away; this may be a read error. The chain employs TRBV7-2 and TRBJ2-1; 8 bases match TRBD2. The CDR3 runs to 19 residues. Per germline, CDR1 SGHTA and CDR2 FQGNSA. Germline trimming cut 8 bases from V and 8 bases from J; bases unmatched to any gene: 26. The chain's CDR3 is CASGPRRWVSGGAWDEQFF. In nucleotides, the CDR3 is TGTGCCAGCGGCCCCCGCCGTTGGGTGAGCGGGGGAGCTTGGGATGAGCAGTTCTTC.

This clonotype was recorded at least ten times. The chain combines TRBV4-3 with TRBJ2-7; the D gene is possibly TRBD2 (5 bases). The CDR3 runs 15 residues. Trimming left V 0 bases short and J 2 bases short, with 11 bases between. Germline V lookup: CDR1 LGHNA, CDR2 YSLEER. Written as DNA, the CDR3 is TGCGCCAGCAGCCAAGATCACGGAGGCACCTACGAGCAGTACTTC. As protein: CASSQDHGGTYEQYF.

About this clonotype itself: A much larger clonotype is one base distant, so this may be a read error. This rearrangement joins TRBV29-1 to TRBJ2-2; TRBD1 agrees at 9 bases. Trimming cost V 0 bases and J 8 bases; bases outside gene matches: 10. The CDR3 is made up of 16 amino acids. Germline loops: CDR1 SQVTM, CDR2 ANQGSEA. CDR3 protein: CSVEERTSGQGGELFF. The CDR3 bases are TGCAGCGTTGAAGAGAGGACATCGGGACAGGGAGGGGAGCTGTTTTTT.

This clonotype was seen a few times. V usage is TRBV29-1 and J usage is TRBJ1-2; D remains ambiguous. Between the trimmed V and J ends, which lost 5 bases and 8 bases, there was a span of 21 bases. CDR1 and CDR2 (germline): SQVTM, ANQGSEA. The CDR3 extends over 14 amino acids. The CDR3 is CSVSSPPLVQGYTF. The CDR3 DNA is TGCAGCGTTTCCAGTCCACCCTTGGTTCAGGGCTACACCTTC.

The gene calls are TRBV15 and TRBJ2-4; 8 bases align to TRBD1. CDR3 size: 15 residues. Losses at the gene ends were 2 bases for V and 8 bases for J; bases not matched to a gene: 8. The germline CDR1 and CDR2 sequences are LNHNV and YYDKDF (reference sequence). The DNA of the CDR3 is TGTGCCACCAGCAGAACCAAGGACAGGGCGTACATTCAGTACTTC. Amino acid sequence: CATSRTKDRAYIQYF.

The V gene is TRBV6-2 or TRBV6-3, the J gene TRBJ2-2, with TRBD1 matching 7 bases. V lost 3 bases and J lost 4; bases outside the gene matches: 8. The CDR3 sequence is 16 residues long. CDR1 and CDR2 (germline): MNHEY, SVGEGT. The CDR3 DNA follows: TGTGCCAGCAGTTATTCTGAGACAGGGTCCACCGGGGAGCTGTTTTTT. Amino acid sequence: CASSYSETGSTGELFF.

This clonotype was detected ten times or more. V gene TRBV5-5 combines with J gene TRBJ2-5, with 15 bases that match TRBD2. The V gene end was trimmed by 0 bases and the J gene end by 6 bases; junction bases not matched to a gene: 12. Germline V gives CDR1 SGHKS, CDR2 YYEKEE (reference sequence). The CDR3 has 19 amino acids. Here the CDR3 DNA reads TGTGCCAGCAGCTTGGACAAACCGGGACTAGCGGGAGGTTCCAAGACCCAGTACTTC. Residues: CASSLDKPGLAGGSKTQYF. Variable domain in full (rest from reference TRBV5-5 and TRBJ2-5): DAGVTQSPTHLIKTRGQQVTLRCSPISGHKSVSWYQQVLGQGPQFIFQYYEKEERGRGNFPDRFSARQFPNYSSELNVNALLLGDSALYLCASSLDKPGLAGGSKTQYFGPGTRLLVL.

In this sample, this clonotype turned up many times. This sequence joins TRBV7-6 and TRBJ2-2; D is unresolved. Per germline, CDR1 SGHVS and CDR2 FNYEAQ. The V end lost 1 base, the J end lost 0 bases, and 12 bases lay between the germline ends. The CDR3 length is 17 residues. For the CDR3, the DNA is TGTGCCAGCAGCTTAGATTTTTTCCACGCGAACACCGGGGAGCTGTTTTTT. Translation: CASSLDFFHANTGELFF.

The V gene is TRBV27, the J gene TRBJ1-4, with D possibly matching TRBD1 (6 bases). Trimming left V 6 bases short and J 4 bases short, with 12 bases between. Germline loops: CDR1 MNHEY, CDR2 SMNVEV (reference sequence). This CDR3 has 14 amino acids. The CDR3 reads CASRVGQSNEKLFF. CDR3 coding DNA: TGTGCCAGCAGGGTAGGACAGAGTAATGAAAAACTGTTTTTT.

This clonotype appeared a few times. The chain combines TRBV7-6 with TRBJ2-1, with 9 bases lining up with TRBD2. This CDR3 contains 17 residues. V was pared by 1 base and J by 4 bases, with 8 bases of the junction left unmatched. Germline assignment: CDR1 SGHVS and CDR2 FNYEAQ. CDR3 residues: CASSLDGGGGVYNEQFF. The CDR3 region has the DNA TGTGCCAGCAGCTTAGATGGGGGCGGGGGGGTTTACAATGAGCAGTTCTTC.

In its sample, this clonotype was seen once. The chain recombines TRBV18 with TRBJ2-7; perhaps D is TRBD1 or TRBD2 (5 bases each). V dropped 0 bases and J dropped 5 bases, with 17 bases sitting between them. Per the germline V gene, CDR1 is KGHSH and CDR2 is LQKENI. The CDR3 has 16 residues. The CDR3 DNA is TGTGCCAGCTCACCACCAGCCGGGGCTGTGAGGAACGAGCAGTACTTC. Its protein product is CASSPPAGAVRNEQYF.

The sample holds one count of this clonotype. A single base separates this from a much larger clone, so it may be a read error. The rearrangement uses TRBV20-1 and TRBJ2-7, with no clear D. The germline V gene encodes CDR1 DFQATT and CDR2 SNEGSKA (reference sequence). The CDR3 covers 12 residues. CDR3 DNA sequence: TGCGGTGCTAGAGATATCCCCTACGAGCAGTACTTC. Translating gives CGARDIPYEQYF.

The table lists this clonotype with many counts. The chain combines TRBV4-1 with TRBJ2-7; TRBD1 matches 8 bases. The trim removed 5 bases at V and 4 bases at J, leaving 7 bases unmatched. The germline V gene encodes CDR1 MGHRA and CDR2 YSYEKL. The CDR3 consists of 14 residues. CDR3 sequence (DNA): TGCGCCAGCAGCAACCGGGACAGGATGTACGAGCAGTACTTC. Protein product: CASSNRDRMYEQYF.

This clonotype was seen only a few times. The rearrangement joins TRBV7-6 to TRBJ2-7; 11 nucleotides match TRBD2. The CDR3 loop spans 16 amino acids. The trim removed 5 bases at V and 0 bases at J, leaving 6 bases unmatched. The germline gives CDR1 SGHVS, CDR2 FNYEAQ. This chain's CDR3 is CASSPVTSGASYEQYF. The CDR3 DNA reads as TGTGCCAGCAGCCCGGTGACTAGCGGGGCCTCCTACGAGCAGTACTTC.